Following are 4 T cell receptor beta chains from one sample sequenced in a study of T cell changes during pregnancy in multiple sclerosis. The data were produced by immunoSEQ multiplex PCR, yet TCRdb's version contains in-frame clones alone and is incomplete. The data contain 40,000 to 45,000 clones, 80% to 95% of them singletons. The sequenced sample was CD4+ T cells from peripheral blood mononuclear cells, obtained before pregnancy. All receptors come from a female donor with multiple sclerosis, enrolled in a pregnancy study.

The chain has TRBV4-3 and TRBJ1-1; D is undetermined. The germline V gene encodes CDR1 LGHNA and CDR2 YSLEER. This CDR3 comprises 13 residues. V lost 0 bases, J lost 1 base, and 3 bases lay in between. This CDR3 is CASSQDRNTEAFF. In DNA, the CDR3 is TGCGCCAGCAGCCAAGACAGGAACACTGAAGCTTTCTTT.

This chain uses TRBV7-2 with TRBJ1-1; weak D call: TRBD1 (5 bases). The CDR3 is 16 residues long. Germline CDR1 SGHTA, CDR2 FQGNSA. Trimming removed 5 bases at V and 0 bases at J, with 16 bases between. The CDR3 spells CASSPRAGLMNTEAFF. In DNA, the CDR3 is TGTGCCAGCAGCCCCCGAGCGGGACTCATGAACACTGAAGCTTTCTTT.

The chain recombines TRBV7-8 with TRBJ2-6, with D unresolved. CDR3 length: 15 amino acids. The V gene's germline CDR1 is SGHVS and CDR2 FQNEAQ. V lost 1 base, J lost 3 bases, and 7 bases lay in between. The CDR3 DNA sequence: TGTGCCAGCAGCTTAGTTCTAAGTGGGGCCAACGTCCTGACTTTC. Its translation is CASSLVLSGANVLTF.

This chain joins TRBV5-1 and TRBJ1-2; 11 bases line up with TRBD1. The trim removed 5 bases at V and 7 bases at J, leaving 7 bases unmatched. Germline V gene sequence: CDR1 SGHRS, CDR2 YFSETQ. The CDR3 extends over 14 amino acids. CDR3 residues: CASRPGQGEGGYTF. In DNA, the CDR3 is TGCGCCAGCAGGCCGGGACAGGGGGAAGGTGGCTACACCTTC.